A single sample is the source of the 14 T cell receptor beta chains below, sequenced in a study of Graves' ophthalmopathy and Graves' hyperthyroidism. Scientists amplified the TCR beta CDR3 regions from RNA transcripts. Second-round multiplex PCR came after first-round RT-PCR with HTBI primers. TCRdb re-called the multiplex PCR reads with MiXCR, one entry per CDR3 protein. The table has about 620,000 distinct CDR3 sequences, approximately 22% seen once. Source material: peripheral blood. The receptors were gathered from a woman aged 18-29 years with stable Graves' hyperthyroidism. Some clones in this sample may be carry-over from other donors' samples.

The chain links TRBV6-1 to TRBJ1-5; TRBD1 agrees at 8 bases. V was pared by 8 bases and J by 3 bases, with 6 bases of the junction left unmatched. The germline V gene has CDR1 MNHNS and CDR2 SASEGT. CDR3 length: 14 residues. CDR3 DNA: TGTGCCAGCGACAGGGGACCCTACAATCAGCCCCAGCATTTT. As protein: CASDRGPYNQPQHF.

The chain carries TRBV12-3 or TRBV12-4 and TRBJ2-2; 10 nucleotides align to TRBD1. J lost 4 bases, V lost 6 bases, and 5 bases had no gene match. The CDR3 is made up of 15 amino acids. CDR3 in DNA: TGTGCCAGCAGGTCCGGGACAGGGGCCACCGGGGAGCTGTTTTTT. It specifies CASRSGTGATGELFF.

The genes are TRBV6-1 and TRBJ2-2; D perhaps matches TRBD1 (6 bases). Deletions cut 5 bases from V and 4 bases from J, with 20 bases between. This CDR3 comprises 17 residues. CDR1 is MNHNS and CDR2 is SASEGT in the germline V gene. For the CDR3, the DNA is TGTGCCAGCAGTCCCCGCGGTACAGGGTCGAGCACCGGGGAGCTGTTTTTT. Translated, it gives CASSPRGTGSSTGELFF.

Concerning this clonotype itself: A much larger clone differs by one base, so this may be a read error. V is TRBV30 and J is TRBJ2-2; D is unresolved. This CDR3 comprises 13 residues. The V end lost 0 bases, the J end lost 3 bases, and 5 bases lay between the germline ends. Germline-derived CDR1 and CDR2 are GTSNPN and SVGIG (reference sequence). CDR3 protein: CAWSVRDTGELFF. The CDR3 region has the DNA TGTGCCTGGAGTGTAAGGGACACCGGGGAGCTGTTTTTT.

The chain carries TRBV20-1 and TRBJ2-1; 8 bases are a match to TRBD1. Trimming cost V 5 bases and J 4 bases; bases outside gene matches: 10. Germline V lookup: CDR1 DFQATT, CDR2 SNEGSKA (reference sequence). The CDR3 is 15 residues long. This chain's CDR3 is CSAANRDRSYNEQFF. CDR3 nucleotide sequence: TGCAGTGCTGCAAACCGGGACAGGAGTTACAATGAGCAGTTCTTC.

This clonotype has ten or more counts. This chain connects TRBV2 to TRBJ1-1; D unclear. Trimming took 1 base from V and 3 from J, leaving 3 bases between them. Germline V gene data show CDR1 as SNHLY and CDR2 as FYNNEI. The CDR3 is 12 amino acids. CDR3 bases: TGTGCCAGCAGTGAAGGGGACACTGAAGCTTTCTTT. It yields the protein CASSEGDTEAFF.

The gene calls are TRBV2 and TRBJ1-5; TRBD1 might be the D (5 bases). This CDR3 is 15 amino acids long. Deletions cut 6 bases from V and 7 bases from J, with 19 bases between. Germline loops: CDR1 SNHLY, CDR2 FYNNEI. The CDR3 reads CASRSLTGGGQPQHF. The CDR3 DNA reads TGTGCCAGCAGATCCTTAACCGGGGGTGGGCAGCCCCAGCATTTT. Using reference TRBV2 and TRBJ1-5 for the parts outside the CDR3, the full variable domain is EPEVTQTPSHQVTQMGQEVILRCVPISNHLYFYWYRQILGQKVEFLVSFYNNEISEKSEIFDDQFSVERPDGSNFTLKIRSTKLEDSAMYFCASRSLTGGGQPQHFGDGTRLSIL.

About this clonotype itself: One junction end does not reproduce the germline sequence, and a read error may be involved. The chain joins TRBV6-5 to TRBJ1-1; weak D call: TRBD1 (5 bases). Germline V lookup: CDR1 MNHEY, CDR2 SVGAGI. The CDR3 runs 13 residues. The CDR3 spells CASSWFRGTDAFF. In nucleotides, the CDR3 is TGTGCCAGCAGTTGGTTCCGGGGGACTGATGCTTTCTTT.

Worth noting for this clonotype: A much larger clonotype is one base distant, so this may be a read error. The rearrangement links TRBV20-1 to TRBJ1-1; unclear D gene. Per the germline V gene, CDR1 is DFQATT and CDR2 is SNEGSKA (reference sequence). The V end was cut by 3 bases, the J end by 1 base, with 6 bases between. The CDR3 consists of 12 residues. DNA for the CDR3: TGCAGTGCTAGGAGAGCGAACACTGAAGCTTTCTTT. Translating it yields CSARRANTEAFF.

This clonotype was detected ten times or more. The chain is built from TRBV27 and TRBJ1-1, with D unclear. The V end lost 6 bases, the J end lost 1 base, and 9 bases lay between the germline ends. The CDR3 contains 13 residues. Looked up from germline, CDR1 is MNHEY and CDR2 is SMNVEV (reference sequence). CDR3 residues: CASSPRRNTEAFF. For the CDR3, the DNA is TGTGCCAGCAGCCCGCGGAGGAACACTGAAGCTTTCTTT.

This chain connects TRBV24-1 to TRBJ1-1, with 9 bases aligning to TRBD1. V shed 4 bases, J shed 6 bases, and the junction held 5 bases outside the gene matches. CDR1 is KGHDR, CDR2 SFDVKD, per germline. CDR3 length: 14 residues. The CDR3, as DNA: TGTGCCACCAGTGACCCGGGACAGGGACCTGAAGCTTTCTTT. This codes for CATSDPGQGPEAFF.

This clonotype has at least ten counts. The rearrangement uses TRBV12-3 or TRBV12-4 and TRBJ1-6; no clear D gene. This CDR3 has 15 amino acids. V lost 6 bases, J lost 3 bases, and 12 bases lay in between. CDR3 nucleotides: TGTGCCAGCAGCCCCGACTACAACTATAATTCACCCCTCCACTTT. This sequence encodes CASSPDYNYNSPLHF.

This clonotype showed up many times. The chain combines TRBV30 with TRBJ2-5, with TRBD1 as a possible D gene (6 bases). Per the germline V gene, CDR1 is GTSNPN and CDR2 is SVGIG (reference sequence). This CDR3 has 20 residues. The V end lost 0 bases, the J end lost 9 bases, and 35 bases lay between the germline ends. The CDR3 reads CAWSVGASGQTIALPGSQYF. The CDR3, as DNA: TGTGCCTGGAGTGTAGGAGCGTCGGGACAAACGATAGCCCTCCCGGGATCCCAGTACTTC.

This clonotype was recorded many times. The rearrangement joins TRBV12-3 or TRBV12-4 to TRBJ1-3; a possible D gene is TRBD1 (5 bases). V dropped 4 bases and J dropped 4 bases, with 20 bases sitting between them. The CDR3 consists of 17 residues. CDR3 residues: CASSSLLGRGLGNTIYF. In DNA, the CDR3 is TGTGCCAGCAGTTCCCTCCTTGGAAGGGGCCTCGGAAACACCATATATTTT.